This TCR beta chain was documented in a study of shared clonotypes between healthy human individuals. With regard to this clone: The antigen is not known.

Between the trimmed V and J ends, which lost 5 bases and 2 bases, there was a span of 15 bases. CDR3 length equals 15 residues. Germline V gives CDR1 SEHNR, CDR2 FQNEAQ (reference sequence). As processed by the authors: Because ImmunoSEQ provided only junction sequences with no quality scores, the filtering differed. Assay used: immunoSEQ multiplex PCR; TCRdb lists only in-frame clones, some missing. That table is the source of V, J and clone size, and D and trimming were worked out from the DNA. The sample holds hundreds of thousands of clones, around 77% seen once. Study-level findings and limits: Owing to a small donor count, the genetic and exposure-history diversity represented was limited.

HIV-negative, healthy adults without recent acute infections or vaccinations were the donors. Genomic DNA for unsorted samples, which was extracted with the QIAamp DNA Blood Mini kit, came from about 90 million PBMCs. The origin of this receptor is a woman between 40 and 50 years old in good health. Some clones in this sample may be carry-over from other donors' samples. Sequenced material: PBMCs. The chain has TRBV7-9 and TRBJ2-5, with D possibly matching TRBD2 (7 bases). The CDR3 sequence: CASSRGGVYQETQYF. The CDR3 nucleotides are TGTGCCAGCAGCCGAGGGGGGGTCTATCAAGAGACCCAGTACTTC.